These T cell receptor beta chains were read from a single sample in a study of T cell responses to AZD1222 COVID-19 vaccine. Some clones are missing from TCRdb's copy, which holds only in-frame ones; the method was immunoSEQ multiplex PCR. This sample yields 150,000 to 200,000 clones, of which over 70% are seen a single time; approximately 2.7% belongs to the top ten. The input for sequencing was peripheral blood, taken on day 0 of MenACWY control vaccination. These TCRs come from an adult in good health. CDR3s include the opening cysteine and the closing phenylalanine or tryptophan. Fields, in order: CDR3 length, D gene, V gene, J gene, CDR3 DNA, CDR3 protein. The D gene is left open where the match is weak.

15,.,TRBV19,TRBJ2-3,TGTGCCAGTAGTATAAGGCGGGTACCCACAGATACGCAGTATTTT,CASSIRRVPTDTQYF
16,TRBD2,TRBV7-9,TRBJ2-1,TGTGCCAGCAGCGCGAGGCCTTCAAGCGGGAGGAATGAGCAGTTCTTC,CASSARPSSGRNEQFF
12,TRBD1,TRBV10-3,TRBJ1-3,TGTGCCATCGGGACAGGCGGGGACACCATATATTTT,CAIGTGGDTIYF
14,.,TRBV5-6,TRBJ2-5,TGTGCCAGCAGCTTGGTCCTGAATCAAGAGACCCAGTACTTC,CASSLVLNQETQYF
16,.,TRBV18,TRBJ2-2,TGTGCCAGCTCACCACAATCCGGATTTTACACCGGGGAGCTGTTTTTT,CASSPQSGFYTGELFF
15,TRBD2,TRBV14,TRBJ2-7,TGTGCCAGCAGCAGAGACCTGGGACTAGCTTACGAGCAGTACTTC,CASSRDLGLAYEQYF
13,.,TRBV7-7,TRBJ2-2,TGTGCCAGCAGCGGGGTGGGCACCGGGGAGCTGTTTTTT,CASSGVGTGELFF
16,.,TRBV6-5,TRBJ2-2,TGTGCCAGCAGTTACTCGGGACTGTCGAACACCGGGGAGCTGTTTTTT,CASSYSGLSNTGELFF
15,TRBD1,TRBV28,TRBJ2-5,TGTGCCAGCAGTTTACAGGGGGCCGAAAAAGAGACCCAGTACTTC,CASSLQGAEKETQYF
12,TRBD1,TRBV7-9,TRBJ2-7,TGTGCCAGCAGCCGGGCAGGGGGCGAGCAGTACTTC,CASSRAGGEQYF
13,TRBD2,TRBV28,TRBJ2-7,TGTGCCAGCATAAGCGGGAGGGCCCCCGAGCAGTACTTC,CASISGRAPEQYF
15,.,TRBV7-6,TRBJ2-7,TGTGCCAGCAGCTACGGACAGCTGAGCTCCTACGAGCAGTACTTC,CASSYGQLSSYEQYF
15,.,TRBV4-2,TRBJ2-7,TGTGCCAGCAGCCAAACAGGGATCAGCTCCTACGAGCAGTACTTC,CASSQTGISSYEQYF
15,.,TRBV7-2,TRBJ1-5,TGTGCCAGCAGCTTAAAGCCAGGGGGCAATCAGCCCCAGCATTTT,CASSLKPGGNQPQHF